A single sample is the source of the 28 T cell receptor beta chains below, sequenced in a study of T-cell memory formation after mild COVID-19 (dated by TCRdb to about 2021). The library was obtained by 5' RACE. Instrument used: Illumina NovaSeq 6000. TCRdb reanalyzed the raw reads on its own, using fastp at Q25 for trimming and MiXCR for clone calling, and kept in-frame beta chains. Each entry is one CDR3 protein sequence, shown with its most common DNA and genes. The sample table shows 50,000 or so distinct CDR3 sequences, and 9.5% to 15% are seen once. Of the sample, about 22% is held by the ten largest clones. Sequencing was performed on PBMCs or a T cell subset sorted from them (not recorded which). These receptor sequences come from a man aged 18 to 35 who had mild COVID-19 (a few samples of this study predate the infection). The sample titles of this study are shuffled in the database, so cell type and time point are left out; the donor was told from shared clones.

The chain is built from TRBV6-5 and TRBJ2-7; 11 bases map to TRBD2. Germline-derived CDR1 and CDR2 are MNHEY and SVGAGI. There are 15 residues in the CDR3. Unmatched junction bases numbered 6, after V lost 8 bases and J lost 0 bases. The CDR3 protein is CASWASGGSSYEQYF. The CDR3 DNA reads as TGTGCCAGCTGGGCTAGCGGGGGGAGCTCCTACGAGCAGTACTTC.

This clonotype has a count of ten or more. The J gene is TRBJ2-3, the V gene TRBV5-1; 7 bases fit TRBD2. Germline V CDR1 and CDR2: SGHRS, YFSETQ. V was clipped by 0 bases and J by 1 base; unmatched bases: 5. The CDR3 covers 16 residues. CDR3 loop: CASSLAMAGGTDTQYF. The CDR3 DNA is TGCGCCAGCAGCTTGGCCATGGCGGGGGGCACAGATACGCAGTATTTT.

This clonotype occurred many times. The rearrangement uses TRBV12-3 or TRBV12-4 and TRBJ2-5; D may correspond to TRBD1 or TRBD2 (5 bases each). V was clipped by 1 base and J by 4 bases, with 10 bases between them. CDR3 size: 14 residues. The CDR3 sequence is CASSLGGMGETQYF. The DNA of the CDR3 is TGTGCCAGCAGTTTAGGGGGGATGGGAGAGACCCAGTACTTC.

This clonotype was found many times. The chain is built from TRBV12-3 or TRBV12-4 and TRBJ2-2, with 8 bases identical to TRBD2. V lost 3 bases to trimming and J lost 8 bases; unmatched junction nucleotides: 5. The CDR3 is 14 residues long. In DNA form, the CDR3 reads TGTGCCAGCAGTTTTTGGAGCGGGGGAGGGGAGCTGTTTTTT. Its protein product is CASSFWSGGGELFF.

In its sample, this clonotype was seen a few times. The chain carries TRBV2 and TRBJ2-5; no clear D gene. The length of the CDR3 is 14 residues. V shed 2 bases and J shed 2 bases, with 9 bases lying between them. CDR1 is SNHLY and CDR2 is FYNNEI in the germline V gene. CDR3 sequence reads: CASSEWSEQETQYF. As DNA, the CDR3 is TGTGCCAGCAGTGAATGGTCAGAACAAGAGACCCAGTACTTC.

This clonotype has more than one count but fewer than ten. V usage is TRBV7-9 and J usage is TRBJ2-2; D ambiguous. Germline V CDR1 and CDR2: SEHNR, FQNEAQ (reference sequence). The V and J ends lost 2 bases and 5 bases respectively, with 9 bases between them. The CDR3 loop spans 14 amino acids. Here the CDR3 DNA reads TGTGCCAGCAGCTTAACAATGGGGACCGGGGAGCTGTTTTTT. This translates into CASSLTMGTGELFF.

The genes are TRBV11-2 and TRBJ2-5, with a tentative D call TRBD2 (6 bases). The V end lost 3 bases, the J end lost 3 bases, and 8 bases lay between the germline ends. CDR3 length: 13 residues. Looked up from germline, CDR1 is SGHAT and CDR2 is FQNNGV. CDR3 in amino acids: CASSLTGEETQYF. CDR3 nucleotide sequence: TGTGCCAGCAGCTTGACGGGGGAAGAGACCCAGTACTTC.

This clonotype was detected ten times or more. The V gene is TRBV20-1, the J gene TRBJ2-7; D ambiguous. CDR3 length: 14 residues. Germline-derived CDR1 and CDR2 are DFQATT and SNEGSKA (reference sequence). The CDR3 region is CSATPNALNYEQYV. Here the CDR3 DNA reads TGCAGCGCTACCCCGAACGCACTCAACTACGAGCAGTACGTC.

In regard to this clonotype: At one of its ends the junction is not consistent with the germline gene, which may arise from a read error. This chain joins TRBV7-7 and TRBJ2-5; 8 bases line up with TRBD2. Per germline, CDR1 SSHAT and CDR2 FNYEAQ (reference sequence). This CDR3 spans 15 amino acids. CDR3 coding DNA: TGTGCTAGCAGCCTGGGCGGCGGGGGGCAAGAGACCCAGTACTTC. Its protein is CASSLGGGGQETQYF.

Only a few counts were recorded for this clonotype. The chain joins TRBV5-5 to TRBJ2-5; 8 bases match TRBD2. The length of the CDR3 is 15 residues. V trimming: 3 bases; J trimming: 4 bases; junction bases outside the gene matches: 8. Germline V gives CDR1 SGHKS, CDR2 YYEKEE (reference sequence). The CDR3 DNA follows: TGTGCCAGCAGCTCCTCGGGGGGGGTACGAGAGACCCAGTACTTC. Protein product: CASSSSGGVRETQYF.

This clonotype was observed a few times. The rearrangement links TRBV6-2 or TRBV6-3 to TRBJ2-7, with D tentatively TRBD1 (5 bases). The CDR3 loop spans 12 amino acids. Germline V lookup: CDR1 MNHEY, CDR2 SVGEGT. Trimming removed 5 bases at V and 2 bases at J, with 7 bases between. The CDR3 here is CASSRQTYEQYF. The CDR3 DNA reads TGTGCCAGCAGTCGACAGACCTACGAGCAGTACTTC.

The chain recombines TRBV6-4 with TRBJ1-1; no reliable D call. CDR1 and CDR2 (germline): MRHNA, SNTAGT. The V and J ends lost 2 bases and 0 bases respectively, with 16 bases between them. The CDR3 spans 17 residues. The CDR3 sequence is CASSDEWSRTMNTEAFF. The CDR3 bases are TGTGCCAGCAGTGACGAGTGGTCCAGGACCATGAACACTGAAGCTTTCTTT.

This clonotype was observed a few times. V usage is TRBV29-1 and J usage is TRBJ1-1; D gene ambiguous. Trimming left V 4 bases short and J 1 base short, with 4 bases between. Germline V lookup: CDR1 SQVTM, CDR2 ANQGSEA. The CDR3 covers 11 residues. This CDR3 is CSVARNTEAFF. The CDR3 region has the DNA TGCAGCGTTGCAAGGAACACTGAAGCTTTCTTT.

The CDR3, as DNA: TGCGCCAGCAGCTTGGGACAGGGAGGAGAAGCTTTCTTT. It translates to CASSLGQGGEAFF. V gene TRBV5-1 combines with J gene TRBJ1-1; 7 nucleotides agree with TRBD1. Trimming at V came to 0 bases and at J to 8 bases, leaving 4 bases not matched to a gene. This CDR3 region has 13 residues. Germline lookup yields CDR1 SGHRS and CDR2 YFSETQ.

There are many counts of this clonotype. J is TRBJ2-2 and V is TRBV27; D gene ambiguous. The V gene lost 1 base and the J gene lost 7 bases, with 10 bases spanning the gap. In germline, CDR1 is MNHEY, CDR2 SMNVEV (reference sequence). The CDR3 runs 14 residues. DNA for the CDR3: TGTGCCAGCAGTTTATTGGGTGGCGACGGGGAGCTGTTTTTT. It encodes CASSLLGGDGELFF.

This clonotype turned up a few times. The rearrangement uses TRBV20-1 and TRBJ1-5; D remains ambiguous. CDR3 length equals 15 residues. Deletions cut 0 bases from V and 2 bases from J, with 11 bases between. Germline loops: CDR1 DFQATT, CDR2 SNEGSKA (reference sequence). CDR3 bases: TGCAGTGCTAGAGATGGTGGCTTTGGCAATCAGCCCCAGCATTTT. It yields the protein CSARDGGFGNQPQHF.

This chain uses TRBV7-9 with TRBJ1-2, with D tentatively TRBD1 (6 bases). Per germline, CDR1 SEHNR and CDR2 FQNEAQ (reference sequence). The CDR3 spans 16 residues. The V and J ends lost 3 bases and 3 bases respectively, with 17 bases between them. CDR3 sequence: CASSFTLNREDYGYTF. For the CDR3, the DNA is TGTGCCAGCAGCTTCACGCTTAACAGGGAGGACTATGGCTACACCTTC.

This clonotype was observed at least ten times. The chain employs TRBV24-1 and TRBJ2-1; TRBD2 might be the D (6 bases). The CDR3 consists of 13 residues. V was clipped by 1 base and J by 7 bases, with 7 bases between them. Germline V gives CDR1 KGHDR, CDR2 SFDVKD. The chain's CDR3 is CATSDFGGNEQFF. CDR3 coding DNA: TGTGCCACCAGTGATTTCGGGGGTAATGAGCAGTTCTTC.

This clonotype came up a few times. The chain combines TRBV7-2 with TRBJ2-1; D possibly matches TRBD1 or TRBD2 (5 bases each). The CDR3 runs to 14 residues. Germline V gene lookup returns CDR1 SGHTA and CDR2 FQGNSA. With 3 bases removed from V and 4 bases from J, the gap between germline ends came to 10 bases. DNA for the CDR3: TGTGCCAGCAGCTTCGGGACCGATTACAATGAGCAGTTCTTC. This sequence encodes CASSFGTDYNEQFF.

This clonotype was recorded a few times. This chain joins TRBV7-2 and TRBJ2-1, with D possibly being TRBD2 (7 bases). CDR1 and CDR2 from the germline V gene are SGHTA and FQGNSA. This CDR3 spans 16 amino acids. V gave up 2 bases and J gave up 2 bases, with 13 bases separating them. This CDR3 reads CASSLWAGAPYNEQFF. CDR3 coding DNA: TGTGCCAGCAGCTTATGGGCGGGGGCGCCCTACAATGAGCAGTTCTTC. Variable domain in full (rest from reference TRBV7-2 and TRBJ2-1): GAGVSQSPSNKVTEKGKDVELRCDPISGHTALYWYRQSLGQGLEFLIYFQGNSAPDKSGLPSDRFSAERTGGSVSTLTIQRTQQEDSAVYLCASSLWAGAPYNEQFFGPGTRLTVL.

The CDR3, as DNA: TGTGCCAGCAGTTTGCCCCTTGGGGGGGGGCGTTTAAATGAGCAGTTCTTC. As protein: CASSLPLGGGRLNEQFF. This sequence joins TRBV6-2 or TRBV6-3 and TRBJ2-1; weak D call: TRBD2 (7 bases). Germline V lookup: CDR1 MNHEY, CDR2 SVGEGT. The CDR3 is 17 residues long. Trimming stripped 4 bases from V and 7 bases from J, with 23 bases between.

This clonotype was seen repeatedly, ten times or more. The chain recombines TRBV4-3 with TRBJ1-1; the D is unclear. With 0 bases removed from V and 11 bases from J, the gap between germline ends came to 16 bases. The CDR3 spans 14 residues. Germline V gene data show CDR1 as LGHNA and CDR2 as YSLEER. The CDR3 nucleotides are TGCGCCAGCAGCCAAGATTCGACCTCCGGTCGGGCTTTCTTT. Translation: CASSQDSTSGRAFF.

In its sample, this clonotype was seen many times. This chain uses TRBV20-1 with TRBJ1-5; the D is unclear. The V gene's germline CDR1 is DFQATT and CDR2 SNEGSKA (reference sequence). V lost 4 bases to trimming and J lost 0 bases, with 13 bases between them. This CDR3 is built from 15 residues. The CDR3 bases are TGCAGTGCTAACTCACGGCTCTATAGCAATCAGCCCCAGCATTTT. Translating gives CSANSRLYSNQPQHF.

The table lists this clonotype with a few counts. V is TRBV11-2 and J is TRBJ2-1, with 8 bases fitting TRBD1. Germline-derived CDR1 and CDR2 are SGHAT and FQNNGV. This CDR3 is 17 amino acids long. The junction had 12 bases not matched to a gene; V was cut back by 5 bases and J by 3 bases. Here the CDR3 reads CASSTYRGAEIYNEQFF. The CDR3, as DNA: TGTGCCAGCAGCACCTACAGGGGGGCTGAAATCTACAATGAGCAGTTCTTC.

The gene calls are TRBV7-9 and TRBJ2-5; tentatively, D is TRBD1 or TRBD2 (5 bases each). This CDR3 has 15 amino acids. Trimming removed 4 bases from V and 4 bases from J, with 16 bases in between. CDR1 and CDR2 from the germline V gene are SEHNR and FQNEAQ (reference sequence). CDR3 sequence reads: CASSWGRAQGETQYF. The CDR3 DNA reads TGTGCCAGCAGCTGGGGACGGGCCCAGGGAGAGACCCAGTACTTC.

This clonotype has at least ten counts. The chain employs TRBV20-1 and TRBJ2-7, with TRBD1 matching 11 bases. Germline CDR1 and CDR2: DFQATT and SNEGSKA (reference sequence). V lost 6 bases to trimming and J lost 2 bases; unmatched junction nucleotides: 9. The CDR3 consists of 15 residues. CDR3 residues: CSATDPGQGAYEQYF. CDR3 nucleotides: TGCAGTGCAACCGACCCGGGACAGGGGGCCTACGAGCAGTACTTC.

CDR3 loop: CASSPGRKEDGYTF. The DNA for the CDR3 is TGTGCCAGCAGCCCAGGTAGGAAGGAAGATGGCTACACCTTC. This chain uses TRBV7-9 with TRBJ1-2; D is undetermined. CDR1 SEHNR and CDR2 FQNEAQ come from the germline V gene (reference sequence). CDR3 size: 14 residues. The V gene lost 5 bases and the J gene lost 6 bases, with 16 bases spanning the gap.

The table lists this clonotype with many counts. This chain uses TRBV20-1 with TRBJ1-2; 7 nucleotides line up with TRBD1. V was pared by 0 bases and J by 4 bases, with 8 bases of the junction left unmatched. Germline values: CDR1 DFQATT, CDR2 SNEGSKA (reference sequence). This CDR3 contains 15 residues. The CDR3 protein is CSARDLRGWGYGYTF. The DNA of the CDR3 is TGCAGTGCTAGAGACCTCAGGGGGTGGGGCTATGGCTACACCTTC.